This entry lists 14 T cell receptor beta chains sequenced from one sample in a study of vaccination effects on CD4 cells after COVID-19. Cells that had been cultured for approximately eleven days were the source of isolated CD4+ T cells. Of the BNT162b2 and mRNA-1273 vaccines, participants received two doses of one or the other. The antigens of these receptors remain unknown. The data were produced by immunoSEQ multiplex PCR, yet TCRdb's version contains in-frame clones alone and is incomplete. Of around 66,000 clones in the sample, around 70% were seen once. The input for sequencing was CD4+ T cells from PBMCs cultured without peptide, taken after COVID-19 vaccination. Receptor source: a human donor who received a COVID-19 vaccine.

This chain uses TRBV5-6 with TRBJ2-6; the D gene is possibly TRBD2 (5 bases). This CDR3 region has 15 residues. Trimming removed 0 bases at V and 3 bases at J, with 7 bases between. Germline-derived CDR1 and CDR2 are SGHDT and YYEEEE. The CDR3 loop reads CASSLEGSGANVLTF. In nucleotides, the CDR3 is TGTGCCAGCAGCTTGGAAGGGAGTGGGGCCAACGTCCTGACTTTC.

The CDR3 is CASTPDLNNEQFF. In DNA form, the CDR3 reads TGTGCCAGCACCCCGGACCTAAACAATGAGCAGTTCTTC. The chain links TRBV2 to TRBJ2-1; no clear D. CDR1 is SNHLY, CDR2 FYNNEI, per germline. V was pared by 7 bases and J by 5 bases, with 12 bases between. The CDR3 is made up of 13 amino acids.

V is TRBV6-5 and J is TRBJ1-5, with D possibly matching TRBD1 (6 bases). The V gene lost 6 bases and the J gene lost 2 bases, with 14 bases spanning the gap. This CDR3 has 15 amino acids. Per the germline V gene, CDR1 is MNHEY and CDR2 is SVGAGI. CDR3 coding DNA: TGTGCCAGCAGCGGAGACAGGTTTGGCAATCAGCCCCAGCATTTT. As protein: CASSGDRFGNQPQHF.

The V gene is TRBV6-5, the J gene TRBJ1-1; TRBD1 is a possible D gene (6 bases). Germline CDR1 MNHEY, CDR2 SVGAGI. V lost 0 bases and J lost 5, with 13 bases in between. The CDR3 is 15 residues long. The CDR3 protein is CASSYSRGTWTEAFF. CDR3 DNA: TGTGCCAGCAGTTACTCTAGGGGGACCTGGACTGAAGCTTTCTTT.

The rearrangement joins TRBV5-1 to TRBJ1-6; D is unclear. In germline, CDR1 is SGHRS, CDR2 YFSETQ. V gave up 0 bases and J gave up 13 bases, with 14 bases separating them. This CDR3 is built from 14 residues. The CDR3 DNA follows: TGCGCCAGCAGCTTGGTTGGAGCTTCTGATCCCCTCCACTTT. Its translation: CASSLVGASDPLHF.

The chain recombines TRBV5-1 with TRBJ1-2; 8 bases agree with TRBD1. V lost 4 bases and J lost 4; bases outside the gene matches: 9. The CDR3 spans 15 residues. Germline loops: CDR1 SGHRS, CDR2 YFSETQ. CDR3 coding DNA: TGCGCCAGCAGCCCGGGACAGGCGGCCTTCTATGGCTACACCTTC. This translates into CASSPGQAAFYGYTF. Based on the CDR3 plus reference TRBV5-1 and TRBJ1-2, the full variable domain is KAGVTQTPRYLIKTRGQQVTLSCSPISGHRSVSWYQQTPGQGLQFLFEYFSETQRNKGNFPGRFSGRQFSNSRSEMNVSTLELGDSALYLCASSPGQAAFYGYTFGSGTRLTVV.

The chain carries TRBV12-3 or TRBV12-4 and TRBJ2-3; D not certain. Between the trimmed V and J ends, which lost 5 bases and 0 bases, there was a span of 6 bases. There are 13 residues in the CDR3. CDR3 residues: CASSPISTDTQYF. As DNA, the CDR3 is TGTGCCAGCAGTCCCATTAGCACAGATACGCAGTATTTT.

This chain links TRBV18 with TRBJ1-1; D gene ambiguous. The CDR3 is made up of 12 amino acids. V was pared by 5 bases and J by 8 bases, with 12 bases between. Germline-derived CDR1 and CDR2 are KGHSH and LQKENI. CDR3 residues: CASSKNREEAFF. CDR3 sequence (DNA): TGTGCCAGCTCAAAGAACCGGGAGGAAGCTTTCTTT.

This chain links TRBV18 with TRBJ1-1; D possibly corresponds to TRBD1 (5 bases). Germline V gene lookup returns CDR1 KGHSH and CDR2 LQKENI. The CDR3 extends over 14 amino acids. V dropped 5 bases and J dropped 7 bases, with 17 bases sitting between them. CDR3 sequence: CASSEGAGAREAFF. The DNA for the CDR3 is TGTGCCAGCTCAGAAGGGGCCGGAGCCCGTGAAGCTTTCTTT.

This clone was observed a few times. The CDR3 loop reads CAGNRGVSSYEQYV. CDR3 sequence (DNA): TGTGCCGGAAACAGGGGAGTGAGCTCCTACGAGCAGTACGTC. This rearrangement joins TRBV30 to TRBJ2-7; the match to TRBD1 covers 7 bases. Per the germline V gene, CDR1 is GTSNPN and CDR2 is SVGIG (reference sequence). The J segment lost 0 bases and the V segment lost 8 bases, leaving 10 bases of the junction unmatched. The CDR3 loop spans 14 amino acids.

The chain joins TRBV5-4 to TRBJ1-1; 9 bases fit TRBD1. The CDR3 consists of 15 residues. Per the germline V gene, CDR1 is SGHNT and CDR2 is YYREEE (reference sequence). The V gene end was trimmed by 4 bases and the J gene end by 3 bases; junction bases not matched to a gene: 7. CDR3: CASSQNRGLYTEAFF. In DNA form, the CDR3 reads TGTGCCAGCAGCCAAAACAGGGGGCTATACACTGAAGCTTTCTTT. Using reference TRBV5-4 and TRBJ1-1 for the parts outside the CDR3, the full variable domain is ETGVTQSPTHLIKTRGQQVTLRCSSQSGHNTVSWYQQALGQGPQFIFQYYREEENGRGNFPPRFSGLQFPNYSSELNVNALELDDSALYLCASSQNRGLYTEAFFGQGTRLTVV.

The V gene is TRBV7-2, the J gene TRBJ2-2; D unclear. The CDR3 length is 12 residues. The V gene's germline CDR1 is SGHTA and CDR2 FQGNSA. V was clipped by 6 bases and J by 13 bases, with 15 bases between them. For the CDR3, the DNA is TGTGCCAGCAGTCCCCGGAAGATCATGCTGTTTTTT. It encodes CASSPRKIMLFF.

This clone was counted only a few times. V is TRBV6-1 and J is TRBJ2-7; 7 nucleotides agree with TRBD1. Losses at the gene ends were 4 bases for V and 0 bases for J; bases not matched to a gene: 12. In germline, CDR1 is MNHNS, CDR2 SASEGT. This CDR3 is built from 17 residues. CDR3 nucleotides: TGTGCCAGCAGTGCATACTCCGGGACAGTGGGCTCCTACGAGCAGTACGTC. Its protein is CASSAYSGTVGSYEQYV.

The chain joins TRBV18 to TRBJ1-4; weak D call: TRBD1 (5 bases). The CDR3 is made up of 15 amino acids. In germline, CDR1 is KGHSH, CDR2 LQKENI. V lost 8 bases and J 0 bases, leaving 13 bases between the germline ends. CDR3 DNA: TGTGCCAGCCGAGGAATAGGGGCAACTAATGAAAAACTGTTTTTT. It translates to CASRGIGATNEKLFF.